These 5 T cell receptor beta chains share one sample of origin, sequenced in a study of shared clonotypes between healthy human individuals. TCRdb's table, derived via immunoSEQ multiplex PCR, lists solely in-frame clones and lacks some. The sample has millions of clones; 85% to 95% are singletons. Material for sequencing was naive CD4+ T cells from PBMCs. Subset denoted: CD45RA+ positively selected. These receptors originate from a young man in good health. Some clones in this sample may be carry-over from other donors' samples.

CDR3 loop: CAWTLGQGLQGEQYF. The CDR3 DNA reads TGTGCCTGGACGCTGGGGCAGGGCCTTCAGGGCGAGCAGTACTTC. The gene calls are TRBV30 and TRBJ2-5; tentatively, D is TRBD1 (5 bases). The J call may be incorrect, as the DNA end agrees better with TRBJ2-7. This CDR3 region has 15 residues. CDR1 and CDR2 from the germline V gene are GTSNPN and SVGIG (reference sequence).

CDR3 in DNA: TGTGCCAGCAGCCTGAGGGTCTCTGGAAACACCATATATTTT. Its translation is CASSLRVSGNTIYF. J is TRBJ1-3 and V is TRBV28; no clear D. This CDR3 has 14 amino acids. V shed 6 bases and J shed 0 bases, with 9 bases lying between them. CDR1 and CDR2 from the germline V gene are MDHEN and SYDVKM.

The CDR3 loop is CASSLPGIHGYTF. DNA of the CDR3: TGTGCCAGCAGCTTACCAGGGATACATGGCTACACCTTC. The J gene is TRBJ1-2, the V gene TRBV5-4; tentatively, D is TRBD1 (5 bases). CDR3 size: 13 residues. CDR1 is SGHNT, CDR2 YYREEE, per germline (reference sequence). V lost 2 bases to trimming and J lost 6 bases, with 11 bases between them.

This rearrangement joins TRBV15 to TRBJ2-1; D remains ambiguous. Trimming left V 0 bases short and J 2 bases short, with 11 bases between. The CDR3 totals 16 residues. Germline CDR1 reads LNHNV; CDR2 reads YYDKDF (reference sequence). The CDR3 DNA sequence: TGTGCCACCAGCAGAGATGGGGTAACCCCCTACAATGAGCAGTTCTTC. This sequence encodes CATSRDGVTPYNEQFF.

The chain recombines TRBV2 with TRBJ1-3; D call uncertain. V lost 1 base to trimming and J lost 0 bases, with 16 bases between them. Looked up from germline, CDR1 is SNHLY and CDR2 is FYNNEI. This CDR3 has 18 residues. The CDR3 DNA reads as TGTGCCAGCAGTGAAGACGGAGCAGGAATGAGCTCTGGAAACACCATATATTTT. This gives the protein CASSEDGAGMSSGNTIYF. Filled out from reference TRBV2 and TRBJ1-3, the complete variable domain reads EPEVTQTPSHQVTQMGQEVILRCVPISNHLYFYWYRQILGQKVEFLVSFYNNEISEKSEIFDDQFSVERPDGSNFTLKIRSTKLEDSAMYFCASSEDGAGMSSGNTIYFGEGSWLTVV.